The TCR beta chain described here comes from a study of vaccination effects on CD4 cells after COVID-19. As regards this clone: The antigen is undetermined.

V dropped 3 bases and J dropped 6 bases, with 10 bases sitting between them. The length of the CDR3 is 13 residues. CDR1 SGHTS and CDR2 YDEGEE come from the germline V gene. ViraFEST assay sequencing came after antigen-specific CD4+ T cells were expanded with viral peptide pools. After less than twelve days in culture, the CD4+ T cells were isolated. Vaccine recipients lacked prior SARS-CoV-2 infection and had negative nucleocapsid antibodies. The authors exchanged half the medium for IL-2 medium on days 3 and 7. Assay used: immunoSEQ multiplex PCR; TCRdb lists only in-frame clones, some missing. The data contain tens of thousands of clones, approximately 74% of them singletons. General study points: By a late point after vaccination, infection- and vaccine-induced clones had shrunk markedly through clonal contraction. Convalescent patients were scarce in the study, and it lacked early post-infection timepoints.

The sequencing here drew on CD4+ T cells from PBMCs cultured with HCoV-229E spike peptides, taken before COVID-19 vaccination. This sequence originates from a human donor who received a COVID-19 vaccine. The chain has TRBV5-8 and TRBJ1-5; a possible D gene is TRBD1 (6 bases). The CDR3 DNA reads TGTGCCAGCAGCTCAGGGGTTGTTCAGCCCCAGCATTTT. It translates to CASSSGVVQPQHF. Variable domain in full (rest from reference TRBV5-8 and TRBJ1-5): EAGVTQSPTHLIKTRGQQATLRCSPISGHTSVYWYQQALGLGLQFLLWYDEGEERNRGNFPPRFSGRQFPNYSSELNVNALELEDSALYLCASSSGVVQPQHFGDGTRLSIL.